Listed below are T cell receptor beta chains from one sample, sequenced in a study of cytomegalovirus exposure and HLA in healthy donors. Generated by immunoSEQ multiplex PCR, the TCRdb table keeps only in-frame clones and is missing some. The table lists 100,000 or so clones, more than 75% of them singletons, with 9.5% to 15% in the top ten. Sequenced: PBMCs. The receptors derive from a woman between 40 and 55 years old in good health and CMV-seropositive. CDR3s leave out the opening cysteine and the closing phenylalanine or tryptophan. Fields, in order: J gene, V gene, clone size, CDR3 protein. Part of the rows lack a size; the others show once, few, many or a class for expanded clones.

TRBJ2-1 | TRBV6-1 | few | ASTLGQILNEQF
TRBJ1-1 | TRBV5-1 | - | ASSVIGGGVGEAF
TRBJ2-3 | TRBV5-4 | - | ASSSNTGYSDTQY
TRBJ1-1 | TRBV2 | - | ASSETGTDTEAF
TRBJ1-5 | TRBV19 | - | ASKGQGNQPQH
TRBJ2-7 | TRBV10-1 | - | ASRETLRTGLY
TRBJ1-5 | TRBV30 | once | AWSETGQGSSYSNQPQH
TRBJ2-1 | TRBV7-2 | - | ASSSRLASYNEQF
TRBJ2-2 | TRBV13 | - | ASSDTTGGYPGELF
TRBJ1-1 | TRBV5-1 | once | ASSPGMNTEAF
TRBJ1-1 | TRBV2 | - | ASSSREILTEAF
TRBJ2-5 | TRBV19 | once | ASSIDGSGKAQY
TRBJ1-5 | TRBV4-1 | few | ASSQGRGQNQPQH
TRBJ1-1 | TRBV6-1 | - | AGRGTVNTEAF
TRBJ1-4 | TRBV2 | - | ASSEVRGVIEKLF
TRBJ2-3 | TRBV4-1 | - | ASSQGPQRGGRTDTQY
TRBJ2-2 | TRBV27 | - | ASRAYKGGANTGELF
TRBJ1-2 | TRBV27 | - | ASSLVRGIGGYT
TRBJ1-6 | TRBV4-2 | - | ASSQDQGTPLH
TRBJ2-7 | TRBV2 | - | ASRTGGLY
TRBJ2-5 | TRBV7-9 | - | ASSRSMRGQETQY
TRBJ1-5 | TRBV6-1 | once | ASSAQGGVSGQPQH
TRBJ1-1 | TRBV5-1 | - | ASARRSGVNTEAF
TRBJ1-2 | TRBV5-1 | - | ASSSGQVLDGYT
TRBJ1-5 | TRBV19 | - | ASSMGGHGQPQH
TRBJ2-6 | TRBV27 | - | ASSFSGQGTYSGANVLT
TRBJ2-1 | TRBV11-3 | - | ASSSLESNEQF
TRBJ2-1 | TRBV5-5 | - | ASSLAGESYNEQF
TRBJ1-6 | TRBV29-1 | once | SVDRTASSYNSPLH
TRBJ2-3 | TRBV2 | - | ASTRDSSTDTQY
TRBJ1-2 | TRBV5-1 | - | ASSYGGSEVGYGYT
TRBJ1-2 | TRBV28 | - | ASSLIDRYGYT
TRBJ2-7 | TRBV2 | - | ASNTNQGYEQY
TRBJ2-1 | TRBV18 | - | ASSQASFDNEQF
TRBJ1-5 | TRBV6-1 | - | ASSGASVQPQH
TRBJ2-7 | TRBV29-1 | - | SVAVTTYEQY
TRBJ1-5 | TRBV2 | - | ASRGNDRGQPQH
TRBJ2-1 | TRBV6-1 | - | ASSPGTGIYNEQF
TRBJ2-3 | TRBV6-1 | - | ASSQLAGGGNTQY
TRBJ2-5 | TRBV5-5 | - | ASSLGGIQQETQY